The text below deals with one T cell receptor beta chain. Its antigen is currently unknown. The data originate from a study of beta chain features in type 1 diabetes. Points from the study as a whole: The study found moderately but significantly shorter TCRB CDR3s in all four CD4+ subsets of Type 1 diabetes patients. Researchers could not determine here whether HLA type influences TCRB rearrangement. In the patient group, naive, central memory and Treg TCRB repertoires seemed more alike than in the healthy donor group. Diminished insertions and augmented deletions at VDJ junctions characterized type 1 diabetes patients.

The V gene's germline CDR1 is GTSNPN and CDR2 SVGIG (reference sequence). The CDR3 spans 13 residues. V gave up 2 bases and J gave up 3 bases, with 7 bases separating them. Sequenced material consisted of expressed TCRB transcripts (all of the isolated RNA was reverse transcribed). Repertoires were generated with immunoSEQ multiplex PCR, while TCRdb's copy carries only in-frame clones and drops some. The repertoire consists of about 300,000 clones, with about 13% occurring once and the leading ten covering roughly 0.015%. This receptor was identified in a woman between 18 and 29 years old with type 1 diabetes. Input material: naive CD4+ T cells from blood. This rearrangement joins TRBV30 to TRBJ2-2; possibly TRBD2 for D (5 bases). The CDR3 loop is CAWSPGYTGELFF. The CDR3 region has the DNA TGTGCCTGGAGTCCGGGGTACACCGGGGAGCTGTTTTTT. Full variable domain (rest looked up from reference TRBV30 and TRBJ2-2): SQTIHQWPATLVQPVGSPLSLECTVEGTSNPNLYWYRQAAGRGLQLLFYSVGIGQISSEVPQNLSASRPQDRQFILSSKKLLLSDSGFYLCAWSPGYTGELFFGEGSRLTVL.